One TCR beta chain is described in this entry. This clonotype has only a few counts. Its antigen is still unknown. Qualities for individual bases were not recorded, and no much larger clone is one base off. The sample is drawn from a study of T cells in Graves' hyperthyroidism and ophthalmopathy (dated 2019 in TCRdb). In the study overall: Peripheral blood samples were taken at initial diagnosis, before any treatment was given. A discovery cohort of about 95 patients, approximately 45 with Graves' ophthalmopathy and approximately 55 with stable Graves' hyperthyroidism, was used to find distinguishing TCR V-J signatures. Prospective prediction of ophthalmopathy was tested in an independent validation cohort consisting of some 20 hyperthyroidism patients and some 17 patients who later progressed to ophthalmopathy. The 95 to 100 discovery patients were randomly divided into training and test sets at a 7:3 ratio. Thyroid tissue and blood T-cell repertoires from about 6 Graves' hyperthyroidism patients were also compared in the study. Once sampling was done, hyperthyroidism patients were given methimazole at a starting dose of 30 mg daily, whereas ophthalmopathy patients were given high-dose intravenous methylprednisolone. The paper reports TCR Vbeta CDR3 sequencing of some 140 peripheral blood samples: around 45 ophthalmopathy, fewer than 80 hyperthyroidism and around 17 progressor patients. General conclusions and limits of the study: Blood samples also contained most of the expanded thyroid clonotypes (frequency above 0.001), which suggests that blood repertoires may reflect thyroid immune responses. During validation, the model predicted progression to ophthalmopathy a median of about 5.9 months ahead of onset, with more than 55% sensitivity and less than 85% specificity. No statistical method was used to fix the sample size in advance, and group allocation was not hidden from the investigators. A 13 V-J signature model separated ophthalmopathy from stable hyperthyroidism, with 87.88% sensitivity and 81.08% specificity in cross-validation and 80%/75% in testing.

The TCR beta CDR3 regions were amplified from the RNA transcripts. The first round of RT-PCR for the TCR CDR3 was performed with the HTBI primer set and the Qiagen OneStep RT-PCR kit. The libraries were constructed in a second round of multiplex PCR and then size-selected and purified. Sequencing of the libraries was done on an Illumina HiSeq2000 using paired-end 100 bp reads. The original methods were these. SOAPnuke was used to process the raw data, throwing out any read that contained adapters or uncalled bases, had a mean Phred below 15, or lacked an exact constant-primer or identifier match. COPE v1.2.5 was used to merge high-quality paired reads, and clonotypes were defined as unique nucleotide sequences. MiTCR v1.1 was used to align clonotypes to the IMGT TRBV, TRBD and TRBJ reference segments. Only V-J combinations with frequency above 0.0001, covering about 99% of repertoires, were analysed. A TCS score was defined as the ratio of F50 (clonal expansion) to E x V (chaos), with BLOSUM62-based TCRdist applied between CDR3 peptides within each V-J. Welch's t-statistics and random forest reduced roughly 540 V-J features to fewer than 15, which were used in a naive Bayes classifier (R e1071). TCRdb trimmed public reads at Q25 via fastp, called clones via MiXCR and kept in-frame beta chains. Rows matching on CDR3 protein sequence are summarized as one entry with the most common DNA and genes. It is TCRdb's table, rather than the study itself, that gives the V and J calls and clone size. For this sample there are about 640,000 distinct CDR3 sequences; around 20% appear just once. The ten largest clonotypes hold about 35% of the sample.

Relative to germline, V is 6 bases shorter and J is 3 bases shorter, with 12 bases between their ends. CDR1 and CDR2, per the germline V gene, are MDHEN and SYDVKM. From its cysteine to its phenylalanine, the CDR3 spans 14 amino acids. Only the CDR3 DNA is retained, 42 bases long and in frame from the first base. In the ophthalmopathy patients, disease was moderately to severely active, with a Clinical Activity Score of 3 or more, a NOSPECS grade of 4 or more, and a duration of less than 3 months. Exclusion was applied to patients with uncontrolled infections, other autoimmune diseases, pregnancy or lactation. Diagnoses relied on clinical symptoms, serum thyroxine and TRAb, thyroid ultrasound and orbital computed tomography. PBMCs were separated from approximately 9.9 ml of fresh peripheral blood using Ficoll-Paque density gradient centrifugation. Total RNA was extracted with Trizol reagent, and quality was checked on an Agilent 2100 Bioanalyzer.

The sequenced material came from blood. The sequence is built from TRBV28 and TRBJ1-5; TRBD1 is a weak D gene call, 5 bases matching. The sequence was obtained from a man aged 25 to 45 with Graves' ophthalmopathy. The CDR3 region reads CASRENRNNQPQHF. The DNA sequence reads TGTGCCAGCAGGGAAAACAGGAACAATCAGCCCCAGCATTTT.